This T cell receptor beta chain originates from a study of T-cell reconstitution after alpha-beta-depleted transplantation in children (dated by TCRdb to 2016 to 2018). Context from the whole study: T-cell immune reconstitution after TCRalphabeta/CD19-depleted allogeneic hematopoietic cell transplantation in children was quantitatively tracked in the study by means of TCR repertoire profiling. Study-wide conclusions, independent of this receptor: In some patients, the high TCRbeta diversity seen at day 60 was put down to recipient T cells and intrathymic progenitors that had survived conditioning. Apparently early alphabetaT-cell count recovery about two months after transplant reportedly relied on only several hundred rapidly expanded clones derived from non-depleted graft cells. The frequencies of hyperexpanded clones fell over the following months, and after one year, T-cell counts and TCRbeta diversity were mostly attributed to newly produced T cells.

In light of the paper, this sample's treatment or condition label describes: allogeneic hematopoietic cell transplantation with graft depleted of TCRalphabeta T cells and CD19 B cells. The transplant recipients were children given TCRalphabeta/CD19-depleted allogeneic hematopoietic cell grafts. Library prep was done by PCR. Reads for this sample came from an Illumina HiSeq 2500. Molecular barcoding was employed in the preparation of TCR libraries, with unique molecular identifiers being used to normalize TCRbeta repertoire quantification. The public reads were run again by TCRdb, first through fastp at Q25 and then through MiXCR, and only productive beta chains were kept. For every CDR3 protein sequence, its rows merge into one entry that carries the most common genes and DNA. The sample table lists about 250,000 distinct CDR3 sequences, roughly a quarter of them with a count of one. The top ten clonotypes cover about 5% of the sample.

There are 19 amino acids in the CDR3, from cysteine to phenylalanine inclusive. Only the CDR3 part of the read is kept: 57 bases, read in frame from the first base. Trimming accounts for 3 bases at V and 4 bases at J, while the number of junction bases matched to no gene is 19. CDR1 and CDR2 are read off the germline V gene as MGHRA and YSYEKL. This clonotype has just a few counts. The target of this receptor is not known. No clone much larger than this one lies a single base away; base qualities are absent. Here the sequenced sample was PBMCs, mostly from graft donor cells, taken 360 days after TCRalphabeta/CD19-depleted stem cell transplant. The source of this sequence is a female patient between 2 and 15 years old who had a stem cell transplant for congenital amegakaryocytic thrombocytopenia, so the T cells may come from the graft donor. The rearrangement joined TRBV4-1 to TRBJ2-5, with 8 central nucleotides matching TRBD2. The CDR3 protein sequence reads: CASSHHPVGGLAVVETQYF. The base sequence is TGCGCCAGCAGCCATCACCCGGTAGGCGGACTAGCAGTGGTAGAGACCCAGTACTTC.